This TCR beta chain was observed in a study of chemoradiotherapy in HPV16-positive cancers. Background on the study: A couple of HPV16-positive patients' cells yielded candidate HPV-specific clones and common motifs. Overall study results and limits: HPV-specific T cells were functionally defined from only two HPV16-positive patients.

With respect to this clone: Antigen unknown.

Repeated repertoire sampling spanned the course of chemoradiotherapy. V trimming: 5 bases; J trimming: 3 bases; junction bases outside the gene matches: 6. CDR1 and CDR2 from the germline V gene are LNHDA and SQIVND (reference sequence). This CDR3 contains 14 residues. TCRdb keeps only in-frame clones here, not all; method: immunoSEQ multiplex PCR. The repertoire includes thousands of clones, approximately 86% of them detected once, and over 4.5% sits in the top ten. The chain is built from TRBV19 and TRBJ2-7; TRBD1 aligns across 8 bases. The sample here was tumor tissue, taken from a patient who underwent chemoradiotherapy. The receptor's source is a human donor with HPV-associated anogenital cancer. The DNA of the CDR3 is TGTGCCAGTAGTGGTCAAACAGGGGGCTACGAGCAGTACTTC. It yields the protein CASSGQTGGYEQYF.